This T cell receptor (beta chain) is drawn from a study of shared clonotypes between healthy human individuals. Naive CD8 cells comprised CD45RO-negative, CCR7-positively selected cells, excluding terminally differentiated effector memory CD45RA+ cells. The CDR3 loop spans 15 amino acids. Germline CDR1 reads SEHNR; CDR2 reads FQNEAQ (reference sequence). The V end lost 4 bases, the J end lost 2 bases, and 14 bases lay between the germline ends. TCRdb keeps only in-frame clones here, not all; method: immunoSEQ multiplex PCR. Of about 800,000 clones detected, 95% to 97% appear once; the ten largest clones hold less than 0.25%.

This sequence joins TRBV7-9 and TRBJ1-1; D gene unclear. The clonotype comes from a man in his thirties or forties in good health. The specimen sequenced was naive CD8+ T cells sorted from blood. The CDR3 region is CASSSLRQLNTEAFF. The CDR3 bases are TGTGCCAGCAGCTCGTTAAGACAACTTAACACTGAAGCTTTCTTT.